These 31 T cell receptor beta chains share one sample of origin, sequenced in a study of identical twins. From the 5' RACE reads, TCRdb called clonotypes with MiXCR, one entry per CDR3 protein. The profile covers over 500,000 distinct CDR3 sequences, with approximately 22% appearing a single time and around 0.9% taken by the ten largest. These records were also assigned to another study, of T cells expressing NK-cell markers.

Sequenced material: CD4+ T cells sorted from blood. These receptors all come from a woman aged 18 to 35 in good health.

The gene calls are TRBV4-1 and TRBJ2-1, with TRBD1 as a possible D gene (6 bases). Per the germline V gene, CDR1 is MGHRA and CDR2 is YSYEKL. The length of the CDR3 is 16 residues. V gave up 1 base and J gave up 6 bases, with 16 bases separating them. CDR3 coding DNA: TGCGCCAGCAGCCAAGGATACCCCGGGACAAGCAATGAGCAGTTCTTC. It codes for CASSQGYPGTSNEQFF.

The chain links TRBV7-2 to TRBJ2-3; possibly TRBD2 for D (6 bases). CDR1 SGHTA and CDR2 FQGNSA come from the germline V gene. Trimming removed 2 bases at V and 3 bases at J, with 15 bases between. This CDR3 has 16 amino acids. CDR3 nucleotide sequence: TGTGCCAGCAGCTTAAGACACGGGGGAGGAACAGATACGCAGTATTTT. Translated: CASSLRHGGGTDTQYF.

This clonotype was detected only a few times. The genes are TRBV28 and TRBJ2-5; 8 nucleotides match TRBD2. V lost 5 bases, J lost 4 bases, and 9 bases stayed unmatched. From germline, CDR1 is MDHEN and CDR2 SYDVKM. The CDR3 consists of 15 residues. In DNA form, the CDR3 reads TGTGCCAGCAGTGGAGCCGGGGGGGGGAGAGAGACCCAGTACTTC. Its translation is CASSGAGGGRETQYF. Combining the CDR3 with reference TRBV28 and TRBJ2-5 gives the whole variable domain DVKVTQSSRYLVKRTGEKVFLECVQDMDHENMFWYRQDPGLGLRLIYFSYDVKMKEKGDIPEGYSVSREKKERFSLILESASTNQTSMYLCASSGAGGGRETQYFGPGTRLLVL.

CDR3 sequence reads: CASKRDRVTDTQYF. Written as DNA, the CDR3 is TGTGCCAGCAAGCGGGACAGGGTAACAGATACGCAGTATTTT. This chain connects TRBV2 to TRBJ2-3, with TRBD1 identical over 9 bases. CDR3 length equals 14 residues. J lost 3 bases, V lost 7 bases, and 5 bases had no gene match. The germline gives CDR1 SNHLY, CDR2 FYNNEI.

This clonotype was observed a handful of times. The rearrangement uses TRBV19 and TRBJ2-2; TRBD1 matches at 10 bases. CDR1 and CDR2 (germline): LNHDA, SQIVND (reference sequence). The CDR3 is 14 amino acids. V lost 8 bases, J lost 4 bases, and 4 bases stayed unmatched. In DNA form, the CDR3 reads TGTGCCAGTGAGGGACAGGGGTCCACCGGGGAGCTGTTTTTT. Residues: CASEGQGSTGELFF.

In this sample, this clonotype turned up a few times. The rearrangement links TRBV5-6 to TRBJ2-7; 8 nucleotides agree with TRBD2. Germline V CDR1 and CDR2: SGHDT, YYEEEE. The V gene end was trimmed by 4 bases and the J gene end by 5 bases; junction bases not matched to a gene: 11. The CDR3 length is 15 residues. CDR3 loop: CASSGAGTSHNEQYF. The CDR3 DNA follows: TGTGCCAGCAGCGGGGCCGGGACTAGTCACAACGAGCAGTACTTC.

J is TRBJ2-3 and V is TRBV7-9; D is uncertain. Germline assignment: CDR1 SEHNR and CDR2 FQNEAQ (reference sequence). V was clipped by 4 bases and J by 7 bases, with 12 bases between them. This CDR3 spans 13 amino acids. As DNA, the CDR3 is TGTGCCAGCAGCTCCTCACTGGAAAATACGCAGTATTTT. This sequence encodes CASSSSLENTQYF.

The chain couples TRBV15 to TRBJ1-2, with TRBD1 matching over 8 bases. The trim removed 8 bases at V and 14 bases at J, leaving 16 bases unmatched. Per the germline V gene, CDR1 is LNHNV and CDR2 is YYDKDF (reference sequence). CDR3 size: 13 residues. DNA for the CDR3: TGTGCCACCGGCCCCGGGACAGGCCCTTTGTGGACCTTC. It yields the protein CATGPGTGPLWTF.

This clonotype occurred a few times. The chain combines TRBV6-1 with TRBJ2-7; 8 nucleotides agree with TRBD2. The V segment lost 5 bases and the J segment 3 bases; nucleotides outside the gene matches: 12. Germline V gives CDR1 MNHNS, CDR2 SASEGT. This CDR3 has 16 residues. CDR3 region: CASSLQAGSGVYEQYF. The CDR3 DNA follows: TGTGCCAGCAGTCTTCAGGCTGGTAGCGGGGTCTACGAGCAGTACTTC.

This clonotype was counted only a few times. The chain combines TRBV5-1 with TRBJ2-2, with D hard to call. The CDR3 covers 15 residues. V gave up 2 bases and J gave up 2 bases, with 10 bases separating them. Germline-derived CDR1 and CDR2 are SGHRS and YFSETQ. CDR3 protein: CASSFQVENTGELFF. The DNA of the CDR3 is TGCGCCAGCAGCTTCCAGGTCGAAAACACCGGGGAGCTGTTTTTT. Full variable domain (outside the CDR3, taken from reference TRBV5-1 and TRBJ2-2): KAGVTQTPRYLIKTRGQQVTLSCSPISGHRSVSWYQQTPGQGLQFLFEYFSETQRNKGNFPGRFSGRQFSNSRSEMNVSTLELGDSALYLCASSFQVENTGELFFGEGSRLTVL.

The chain links TRBV2 to TRBJ1-5; a weak D match, TRBD1 (5 bases). Trimming left V 3 bases short and J 11 bases short, with 17 bases between. The CDR3 is 14 residues long. Germline CDR1 SNHLY, CDR2 FYNNEI. CDR3: CASSEGLPGAAQHF. In nucleotides, the CDR3 is TGTGCCAGCAGTGAGGGACTCCCCGGGGCGGCCCAGCATTTT.

V and J are TRBV20-1 and TRBJ2-1; perhaps TRBD2 as D (6 bases). V gave up 5 bases and J gave up 8 bases, with 16 bases separating them. The CDR3 sequence is 13 residues long. Germline V lookup: CDR1 DFQATT, CDR2 SNEGSKA (reference sequence). The CDR3 DNA reads TGCAGTGCTCGCCGCGGGGCCGGGGATGAGCAGTTCTTC. It yields the protein CSARRGAGDEQFF.

This clonotype was seen repeatedly, ten times or more. The chain is built from TRBV29-1 and TRBJ1-2; 7 bases fit TRBD1. The CDR3 spans 13 residues. CDR1 and CDR2 from the germline V gene are SQVTM and ANQGSEA. The V segment lost 6 bases and the J segment 4 bases; nucleotides outside the gene matches: 8. CDR3 sequence (DNA): TGCAGCGTCTTACTTAGACAGGGCTATGGCTACACCTTC. It codes for CSVLLRQGYGYTF.

The gene calls are TRBV6-5 and TRBJ1-1, with a tentative D call TRBD1 (6 bases). The V end was cut by 2 bases, the J end by 4 bases, with 17 bases between. CDR1 MNHEY and CDR2 SVGAGI come from the germline V gene. The CDR3 loop spans 16 amino acids. CDR3 amino acids: CASSYPSRGAGTEAFF. In nucleotides, the CDR3 is TGTGCCAGCAGTTACCCATCAAGGGGGGCAGGCACTGAAGCTTTCTTT.

At least ten counts were recorded for this clonotype. The chain joins TRBV7-2 to TRBJ1-1, with D maybe TRBD1 (5 bases). The CDR3 has 15 amino acids. V dropped 3 bases and J dropped 3 bases, with 14 bases sitting between them. Germline lookup yields CDR1 SGHTA and CDR2 FQGNSA. CDR3 in DNA: TGTGCCAGCAGCTTGTGGATACAGGCTGACACTGAAGCTTTCTTT. It codes for CASSLWIQADTEAFF.

This clonotype was observed many times. V is TRBV20-1 and J is TRBJ2-1; the D call may be TRBD1 or TRBD2 (5 bases each). Germline CDR1 and CDR2: DFQATT and SNEGSKA (reference sequence). The CDR3 is 11 residues long. The CDR3 sequence is CSGTSYNEQFF. The CDR3, as DNA: TGCAGCGGGACCTCCTACAATGAGCAGTTCTTC.

There are many counts of this clonotype. This chain joins TRBV10-2 and TRBJ2-1; perhaps TRBD1 as D (6 bases). CDR3 length: 14 amino acids. Trimming left V 8 bases short and J 0 bases short, with 11 bases between. Germline V lookup: CDR1 WSHSY, CDR2 SAAADI. The CDR3 protein is CASGGSSSYNEQFF. The CDR3 DNA reads TGCGCCAGCGGGGGCTCGAGCTCCTACAATGAGCAGTTCTTC.

V is TRBV7-2 and J is TRBJ2-7, with TRBD2 as a possible D gene (7 bases). CDR3 length equals 14 residues. The V end lost 4 bases, the J end lost 3 bases, and 13 bases lay between the germline ends. Per the germline V gene, CDR1 is SGHTA and CDR2 is FQGNSA. CDR3 sequence: CASSSRGARYEQYF. CDR3 DNA sequence: TGTGCCAGCAGCTCCCGGGGGGCCCGCTACGAGCAGTACTTC. Full variable domain (remainder filled in from reference TRBV7-2 and TRBJ2-7): GAGVSQSPSNKVTEKGKDVELRCDPISGHTALYWYRQSLGQGLEFLIYFQGNSAPDKSGLPSDRFSAERTGGSVSTLTIQRTQQEDSAVYLCASSSRGARYEQYFGPGTRLTVT.

The sample holds a few counts of this clonotype. V and J are TRBV9 and TRBJ1-1, with no clear D. This CDR3 comprises 14 residues. Trimming pared 0 bases from V and 0 bases from J, leaving 6 bases between. The germline gives CDR1 SGDLS, CDR2 YYNGEE. CDR3 sequence (DNA): TGTGCCAGCAGCGTAGGGGAGATGAACACTGAAGCTTTCTTT. Translation gives CASSVGEMNTEAFF.

The chain is built from TRBV6-6 and TRBJ1-4, with TRBD1 as a possible D gene (5 bases). Trimming cost V 7 bases and J 8 bases, with 11 bases left between them. The CDR3 is 12 amino acids. Germline V gives CDR1 MNHNY, CDR2 SVGAGI (reference sequence). The CDR3 loop reads CASTLRGEKLFF. In nucleotides, the CDR3 is TGTGCCAGCACCTTACGGGGCGAAAAACTGTTTTTT.

This chain joins TRBV20-1 and TRBJ1-1; tentatively, D is TRBD1 (6 bases). V was shortened by 6 bases and J by 8 bases, with 19 bases between the two germline ends. Germline CDR1 DFQATT, CDR2 SNEGSKA (reference sequence). This CDR3 has 13 amino acids. CDR3 sequence (DNA): TGCAGTGCCCCCCGACCAGGGGCGCGAGAAGCTTTCTTT. It encodes CSAPRPGAREAFF.

The chain links TRBV7-2 to TRBJ1-1; D remains unclear. CDR1 is SGHTA and CDR2 is FQGNSA in the germline V gene. V dropped 0 bases and J dropped 2 bases, with 10 bases sitting between them. CDR3 length equals 15 residues. For the CDR3, the DNA is TGTGCCAGCAGCTTAGCGGCCGGACTTAACACTGAAGCTTTCTTT. Residues: CASSLAAGLNTEAFF.

This clonotype appeared a few times. This rearrangement joins TRBV27 to TRBJ2-7; unclear D gene. With 7 bases removed from V and 4 bases from J, the gap between germline ends came to 14 bases. This CDR3 has 13 amino acids. CDR1 is MNHEY, CDR2 SMNVEV, per germline (reference sequence). CDR3 nucleotide sequence: TGTGCCAGCACCCCTAACCCAGATTACGAGCAGTACTTC. Its protein is CASTPNPDYEQYF.

The DNA of the CDR3 is TGCAGTGCTAGCCGGGTAGCGGGGGGGCCTGGAGAGACCCAGTACTTC. It yields the protein CSASRVAGGPGETQYF. This sequence joins TRBV20-1 and TRBJ2-5, with 11 bases fitting TRBD2. Germline V gives CDR1 DFQATT, CDR2 SNEGSKA (reference sequence). The ends lost 3 bases at V and 4 bases at J; junction bases unmatched: 10. The CDR3 runs to 16 residues.

The V and J genes are TRBV5-6 and TRBJ2-7, with D possibly being TRBD1 or TRBD2 (5 bases each). Germline V gene lookup returns CDR1 SGHDT and CDR2 YYEEEE. The V gene lost 2 bases and the J gene lost 6 bases, with 15 bases spanning the gap. The CDR3 length is 14 residues. The DNA of the CDR3 is TGTGCCAGCAGCTTTCGGGGCATCTCCGCCGAGCAGTACTTC. It encodes CASSFRGISAEQYF.

V usage is TRBV4-3 and J usage is TRBJ2-7; the match to TRBD1 covers 7 bases. V dropped 3 bases and J dropped 13; count of bases not matched to a gene: 12. The CDR3 spans 13 residues. Germline V CDR1 and CDR2: LGHNA, YSLEER. The CDR3: CASSQVRDSPLYF. CDR3 in DNA: TGCGCCAGCAGCCAGGTCCGGGACAGCCCTCTCTACTTC.

This chain connects TRBV29-1 to TRBJ2-7; D might be TRBD1 (7 bases). V lost 6 bases and J 3 bases, leaving 21 bases between the germline ends. This CDR3 region has 15 residues. Per the germline V gene, CDR1 is SQVTM and CDR2 is ANQGSEA. In DNA form, the CDR3 reads TGCAGCGTCTTAAGCAGGGGGGAAGCTAACTACGAGCAGTACTTC. Translating it yields CSVLSRGEANYEQYF.

The chain is built from TRBV12-3 or TRBV12-4 and TRBJ2-7; D possibly matches TRBD1 or TRBD2 (6 bases each). V shed 5 bases and J shed 5 bases, with 19 bases lying between them. The CDR3 is 15 amino acids. CDR3 sequence reads: CASSPSLGGRNEQYF. CDR3 nucleotide sequence: TGTGCCAGCAGTCCCTCCCTAGGGGGGCGGAACGAGCAGTACTTC.

This clonotype has only a few counts. The V and J genes are TRBV12-3 or TRBV12-4 and TRBJ2-6; D perhaps matches TRBD1 (5 bases). The CDR3 sequence is 15 residues long. V dropped 7 bases and J dropped 0 bases, with 10 bases sitting between them. The CDR3 DNA reads as TGTGCCAGCACGAGACAGATCTCTGGGGCCAACGTCCTGACTTTC. Translated, it gives CASTRQISGANVLTF.

This clonotype was found a few times. The V call is TRBV7-9, the J call TRBJ2-7; 9 bases map to TRBD1. Germline lookup yields CDR1 SEHNR and CDR2 FQNEAQ (reference sequence). CDR3 length: 12 residues. For the CDR3, the DNA is TGTGCAGTCGGGACAGGGAGCTACGAGCAGTACTTC. It is translated as CAVGTGSYEQYF.

This clonotype was picked up a small number of times. The V gene is TRBV20-1, the J gene TRBJ2-2; 8 nucleotides align to TRBD2. Germline V lookup: CDR1 DFQATT, CDR2 SNEGSKA (reference sequence). This CDR3 is built from 15 residues. Trimming removed 3 bases from V and 5 bases from J; junction bases left unmatched: 8. For the CDR3, the DNA is TGCAGTGCTAGCGGGGGGGCGCGAGGGACCGGGGAGCTGTTTTTT. Protein sequence: CSASGGARGTGELFF.